This entry concerns a single T cell receptor (beta chain). This clonotype turned up a few times. What antigen it recognizes has not been identified. Nothing much larger sits one base from this clone, and base qualities are not available. The approximately 40 donors, aged about 6 to 95 years, were systemically healthy Caucasian individuals from Russia. Each donor gave 8 to 10 milliliters of peripheral blood, collected into EDTA-treated Vacutainer tubes. Ficoll-Paque density-gradient centrifugation was used to isolate PBMCs, with at least 6 million per sample. Total RNA, at least 5 micrograms per sample, was extracted from PBMCs with Trizol reagent. Naive CD45RAhigh/CD27high T cell percentages were measured by flow cytometry on a PBMC aliquot from every donor. The library came from 5' RACE. The listed sequencing device is Illumina HiSeq 2500. A second PCR of about 7 to 12 cycles was run with a J-beta primer mix and a sample-barcoded 5' primer. A template-switch 5' adaptor carrying 12 random nucleotides introduced a unique molecular identifier onto each TCR beta cDNA molecule. Each sample yielded at least 3 million CDR3-containing paired-end reads. The Mint cDNA synthesis kit, primed by a TRBC-specific oligonucleotide, was used to synthesize first-strand cDNA from all RNA. After uracil-DNA glycosylase treatment, a first 18-cycle PCR used universal primers M1SS and BC2_uni_R on all cDNA. The study's processing was this. Normalization of each sample was performed by random selection of 1 million high-quality reads, each carrying a distinct molecular identifier. Reads sharing molecular identifiers were discarded rather than binned into consensus sequences. CDR3 identification, clonotype clustering and error correction used MiTCR with a Q25 quality threshold and the strictest error-elimination algorithm. Lower-bound total TCR beta diversity was estimated with a nonparametric unseen species model using Euler transformation. TCRdb's own reprocessing of the public reads used fastp at Q25 and MiXCR and kept productive beta chains. Entries that share a CDR3 protein sequence are merged under the most common genes and DNA. The authors' filters were not applied to this entry. Counted in this sample were 600,000 to 1,000,000 distinct CDR3 sequences; more than 45% of them appeared once. The ten most abundant clones make up about 20% of the sample.

Measured from the cysteine to the phenylalanine, the CDR3 is 13 residues long. The kept DNA is CDR3 alone, 39 bases in frame from the first base. The germline V gene (reference sequence) specifies MNHNY as CDR1 and SVGAGI as CDR2. The junction carries 11 bases between V and J, which are trimmed by 6 bases and 2 bases respectively. This record comes from a study of blood T cells in healthy people across ages (dated by TCRdb to the mid-2010s). Looking at the study overall: Template switching captured roughly one uniquely barcoded TCR beta cDNA molecule per two T cells in model experiments. Age-related changes in TCR beta repertoire diversity were measured in the study by deep sequencing normalized with unique cDNA molecular identifiers. The donors were divided into four age groups: young (average approximately 16 years), middle-aged (under 40), aged (about 60) and long-lived (roughly 88). To avoid experimental bias, donors of different ages were distributed randomly across sequencing lanes. For two donors (one aged 18 to 29 and one aged 80 or older), the study analyzed two additional independent replicas of 1 million unique cDNA reads from the same blood draw. What the research found in general, with its limitations: Estimates of total diversity based on one million sequenced T cells were considered lower bounds and underestimates. As age increased, observed TCR beta diversity per million T cells dropped in a roughly linear way, and a significant reduction was already evident by age about 36. The long-lived group showed more naive CD4+ T cells, fewer expanded clones and increased TCR diversity than the aged group, suggesting age selection. Because profiling used bulk unsorted PBMCs, naive and antigen-experienced compartments could not be compared conclusively. Because the CMV infection status of the donors was unknown, age-related changes in expanded clonotypes may potentially have been confounded. Observed TCR beta diversity correlated strongly with the percentage of naive T cells measured by flow cytometry.

The V and J genes are TRBV6-6 and TRBJ2-7, with the identity of the D gene unclear. This receptor was identified in a young man in good health. Sample: blood. At the DNA level, the sequence is TGTGCCAGCAGAAAGGGTGACCCCTACGAGCAGTACTTC. It specifies CASRKGDPYEQYF.